Following are 2 T cell receptor beta chains from one sample sequenced in a study of T cells in narcolepsy. Data came from immunoSEQ multiplex PCR; TCRdb stores just in-frame clones and leaves some out. The repertoire has approximately 23,000 clones, 65% to 90% of them found once; the top ten carry about a tenth. Specimen: memory (CD45RA-) CD4+ T cells from blood. These receptors originate from a human donor in good health.

This chain connects TRBV11-3 to TRBJ1-1; D is unresolved. The CDR3 loop spans 13 amino acids. CDR1 and CDR2 (germline): SGHNT, YENEEA. The germline V and J ends were trimmed by 3 bases and 3 bases, with 8 bases remaining between them. CDR3 sequence (DNA): TGTGCCAGCAGCTTGGGCCTGGACACTGAAGCTTTCTTT. Protein sequence: CASSLGLDTEAFF.

Of note for this clone: Other DNA sequences in the same sample also yield this CDR3. The chain employs TRBV29-1 and TRBJ1-2, with D possibly being TRBD1 (5 bases). The germline V and J ends were trimmed by 4 bases and 4 bases, with 16 bases remaining between them. CDR1 is SQVTM, CDR2 ANQGSEA, per germline. This CDR3 is built from 14 residues. Here the CDR3 reads CSVAPGGVGYGYTF. DNA of the CDR3: TGCAGCGTTGCTCCCGGGGGGGTGGGCTATGGCTACACCTTC.